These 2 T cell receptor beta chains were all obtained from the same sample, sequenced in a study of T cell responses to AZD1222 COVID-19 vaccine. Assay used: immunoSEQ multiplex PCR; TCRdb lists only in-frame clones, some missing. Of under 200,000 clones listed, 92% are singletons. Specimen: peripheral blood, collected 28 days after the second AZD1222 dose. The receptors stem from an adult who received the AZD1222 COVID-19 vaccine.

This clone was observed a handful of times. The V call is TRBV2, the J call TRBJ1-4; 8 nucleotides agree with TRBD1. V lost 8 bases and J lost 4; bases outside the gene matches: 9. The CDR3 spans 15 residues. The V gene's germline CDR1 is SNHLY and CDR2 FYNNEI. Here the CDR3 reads CASRGQGLVNEKLFF. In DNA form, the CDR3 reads TGTGCCAGCCGAGGACAGGGTCTCGTTAATGAAAAACTGTTTTTT.

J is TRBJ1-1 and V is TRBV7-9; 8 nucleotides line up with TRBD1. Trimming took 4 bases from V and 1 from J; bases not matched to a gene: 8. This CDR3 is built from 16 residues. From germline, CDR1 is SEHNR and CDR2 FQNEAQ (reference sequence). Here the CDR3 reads CASSSTQGVPNTEAFF. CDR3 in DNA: TGTGCCAGCAGCTCGACACAGGGGGTGCCGAACACTGAAGCTTTCTTT.